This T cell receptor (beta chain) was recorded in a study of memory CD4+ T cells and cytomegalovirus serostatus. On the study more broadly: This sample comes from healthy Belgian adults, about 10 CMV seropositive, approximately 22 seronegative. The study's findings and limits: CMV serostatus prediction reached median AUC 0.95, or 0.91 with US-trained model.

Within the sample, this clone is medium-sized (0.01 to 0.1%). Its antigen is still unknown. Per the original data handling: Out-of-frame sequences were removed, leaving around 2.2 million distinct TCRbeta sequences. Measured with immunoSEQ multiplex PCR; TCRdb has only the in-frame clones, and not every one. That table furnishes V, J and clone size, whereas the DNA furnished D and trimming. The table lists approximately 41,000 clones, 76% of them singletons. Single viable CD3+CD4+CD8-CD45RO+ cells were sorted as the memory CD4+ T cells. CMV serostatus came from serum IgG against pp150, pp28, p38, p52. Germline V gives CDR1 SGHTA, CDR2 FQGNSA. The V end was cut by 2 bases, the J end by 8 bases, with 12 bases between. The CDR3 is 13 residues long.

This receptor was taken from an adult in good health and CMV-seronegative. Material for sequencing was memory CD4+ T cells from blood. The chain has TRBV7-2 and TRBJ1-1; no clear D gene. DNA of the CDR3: TGTGCCAGCAGCTTACTCGAGGCGGGGGAAGCTTTCTTT. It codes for CASSLLEAGEAFF. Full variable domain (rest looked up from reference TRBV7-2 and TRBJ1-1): GAGVSQSPSNKVTEKGKDVELRCDPISGHTALYWYRQSLGQGLEFLIYFQGNSAPDKSGLPSDRFSAERTGGSVSTLTIQRTQQEDSAVYLCASSLLEAGEAFFGQGTRLTVV.